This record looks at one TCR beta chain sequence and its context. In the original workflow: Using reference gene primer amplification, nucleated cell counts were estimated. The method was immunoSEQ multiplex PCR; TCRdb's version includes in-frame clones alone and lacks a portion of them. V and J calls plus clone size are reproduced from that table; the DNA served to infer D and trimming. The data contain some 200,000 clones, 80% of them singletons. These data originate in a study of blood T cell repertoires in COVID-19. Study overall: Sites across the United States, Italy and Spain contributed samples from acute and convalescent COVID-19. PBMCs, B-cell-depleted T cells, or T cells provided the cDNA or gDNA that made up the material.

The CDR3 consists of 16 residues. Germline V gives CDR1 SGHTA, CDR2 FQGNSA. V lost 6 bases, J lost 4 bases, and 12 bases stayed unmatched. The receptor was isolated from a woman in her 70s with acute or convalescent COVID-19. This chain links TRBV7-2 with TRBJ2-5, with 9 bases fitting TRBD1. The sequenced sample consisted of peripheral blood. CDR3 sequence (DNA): TGTGCCAGCAGTTCAACAGGGGGCTCTAGTCTAGAGACCCAGTACTTC. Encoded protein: CASSSTGGSSLETQYF.